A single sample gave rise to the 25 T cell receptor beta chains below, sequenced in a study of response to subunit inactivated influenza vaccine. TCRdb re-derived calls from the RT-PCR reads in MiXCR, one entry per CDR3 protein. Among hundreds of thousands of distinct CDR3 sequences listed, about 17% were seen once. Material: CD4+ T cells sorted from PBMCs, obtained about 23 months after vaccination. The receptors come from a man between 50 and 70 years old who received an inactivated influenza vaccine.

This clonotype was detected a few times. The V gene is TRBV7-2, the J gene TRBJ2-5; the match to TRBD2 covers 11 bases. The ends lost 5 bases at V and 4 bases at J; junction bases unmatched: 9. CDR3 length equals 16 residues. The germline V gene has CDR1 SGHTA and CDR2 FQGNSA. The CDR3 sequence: CASSASPSGRRETQYF. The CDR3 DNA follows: TGTGCCAGCAGCGCGAGCCCTAGCGGGAGGAGAGAGACCCAGTACTTC.

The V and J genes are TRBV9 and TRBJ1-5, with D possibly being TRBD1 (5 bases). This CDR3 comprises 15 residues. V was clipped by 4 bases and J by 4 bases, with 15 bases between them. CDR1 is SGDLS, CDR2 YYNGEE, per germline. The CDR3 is CASSTGGGLNQPQHF. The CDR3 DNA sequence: TGTGCCAGCAGCACCGGCGGGGGACTAAATCAGCCCCAGCATTTT. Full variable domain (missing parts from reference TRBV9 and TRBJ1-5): DSGVTQTPKHLITATGQRVTLRCSPRSGDLSVYWYQQSLDQGLQFLIQYYNGEERAKGNILERFSAQQFPDLHSELNLSSLELGDSALYFCASSTGGGLNQPQHFGDGTRLSIL.

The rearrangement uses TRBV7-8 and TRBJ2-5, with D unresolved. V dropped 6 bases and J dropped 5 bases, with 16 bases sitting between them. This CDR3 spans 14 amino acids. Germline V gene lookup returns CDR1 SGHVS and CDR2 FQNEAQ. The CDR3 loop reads CASSYSVRSETQYF. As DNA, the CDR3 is TGTGCCAGCAGTTACTCTGTGAGGTCGGAGACCCAGTACTTC.

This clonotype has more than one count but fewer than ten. As DNA, the CDR3 is TGCAGTGCTACGGATAAACGATGGGATACTCAGTACTTC. Encoded protein: CSATDKRWDTQYF. The rearrangement links TRBV20-1 to TRBJ2-4; no definite D call. From germline, CDR1 is DFQATT and CDR2 SNEGSKA (reference sequence). CDR3 size: 13 residues. V was cut by 4 bases and J by 12 bases, with 19 bases left in between.

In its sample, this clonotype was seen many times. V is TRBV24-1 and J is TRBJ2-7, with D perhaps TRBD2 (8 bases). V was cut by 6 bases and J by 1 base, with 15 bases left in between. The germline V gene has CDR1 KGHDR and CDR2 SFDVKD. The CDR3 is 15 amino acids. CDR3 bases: TGTGCCACCAGTCGGGGGGGACAGTGGTCCTACGAGCAGTACTTC. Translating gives CATSRGGQWSYEQYF.

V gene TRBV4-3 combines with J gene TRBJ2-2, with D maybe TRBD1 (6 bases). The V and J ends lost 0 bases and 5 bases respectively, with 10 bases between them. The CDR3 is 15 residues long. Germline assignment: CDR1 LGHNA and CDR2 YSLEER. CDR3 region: CASSQDTGSTGELFF. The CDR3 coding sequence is TGCGCCAGCAGCCAAGATACAGGGAGTACCGGGGAGCTGTTTTTT.

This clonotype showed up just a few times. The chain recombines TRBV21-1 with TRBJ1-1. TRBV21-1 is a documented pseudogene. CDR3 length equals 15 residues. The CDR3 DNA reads TGTGCCAGCAGCAAATATAAAATAGGAGACACTGAAGCTTTCTTT. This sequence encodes CASSKYKIGDTEAFF.

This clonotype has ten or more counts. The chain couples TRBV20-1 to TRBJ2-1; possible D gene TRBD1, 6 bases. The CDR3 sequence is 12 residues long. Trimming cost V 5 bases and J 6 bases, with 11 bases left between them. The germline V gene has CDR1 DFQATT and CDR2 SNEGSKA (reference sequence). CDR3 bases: TGCAGTGCTGGGGGCCAATCCAATGAGCAGTTCTTC. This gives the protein CSAGGQSNEQFF.

The CDR3 DNA reads TGTGCCAGCAGTTACTTGTCCCGGACAGTGGATAATTCACCCCTCCACTTT. Amino acids: CASSYLSRTVDNSPLHF. The chain recombines TRBV6-2 or TRBV6-3 with TRBJ1-6; weak D call: TRBD1 (6 bases). The V gene's germline CDR1 is MNHEY and CDR2 SVGEGT. Trimming stripped 1 base from V and 5 bases from J, with 15 bases between. This CDR3 comprises 17 residues.

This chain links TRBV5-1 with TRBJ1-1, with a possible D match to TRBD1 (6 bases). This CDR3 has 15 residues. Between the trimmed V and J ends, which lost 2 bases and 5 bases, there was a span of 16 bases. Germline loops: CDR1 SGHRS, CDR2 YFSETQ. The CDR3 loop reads CASSFHTGIMTEAFF. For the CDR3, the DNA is TGCGCCAGCAGCTTCCATACAGGGATAATGACTGAAGCTTTCTTT.

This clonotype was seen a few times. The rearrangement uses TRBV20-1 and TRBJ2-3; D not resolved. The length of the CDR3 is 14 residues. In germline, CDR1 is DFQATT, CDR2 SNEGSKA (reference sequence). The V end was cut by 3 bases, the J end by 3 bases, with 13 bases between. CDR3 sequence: CSARRLTPTDTQYF. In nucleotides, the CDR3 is TGCAGTGCTAGGAGGCTGACTCCGACAGATACGCAGTATTTT.

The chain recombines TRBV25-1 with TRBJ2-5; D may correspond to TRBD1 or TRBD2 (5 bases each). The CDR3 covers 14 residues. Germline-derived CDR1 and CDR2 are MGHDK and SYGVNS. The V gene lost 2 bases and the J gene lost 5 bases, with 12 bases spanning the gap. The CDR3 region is CASSERDRAETQYF. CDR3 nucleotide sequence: TGTGCCAGCAGTGAAAGGGACCGAGCGGAGACCCAGTACTTC.

CDR3 bases: TGCGCCAGCAGCCATGTAACGAACACTGAAGCTTTCTTT. Its translation is CASSHVTNTEAFF. The gene calls are TRBV4-3 and TRBJ1-1, with D uncertain. CDR1 is LGHNA and CDR2 is YSLEER in the germline V gene. There are 13 residues in the CDR3. The V and J ends lost 3 bases and 1 base respectively, with 6 bases between them.

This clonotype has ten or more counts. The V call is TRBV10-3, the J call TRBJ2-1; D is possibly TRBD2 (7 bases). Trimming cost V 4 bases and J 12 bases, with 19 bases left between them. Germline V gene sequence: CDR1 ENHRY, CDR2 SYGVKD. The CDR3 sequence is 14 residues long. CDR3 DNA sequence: TGTGCCATCAGTGGAGACTCTAAGGGAGGGGGGCAGTTCTTC. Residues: CAISGDSKGGGQFF.

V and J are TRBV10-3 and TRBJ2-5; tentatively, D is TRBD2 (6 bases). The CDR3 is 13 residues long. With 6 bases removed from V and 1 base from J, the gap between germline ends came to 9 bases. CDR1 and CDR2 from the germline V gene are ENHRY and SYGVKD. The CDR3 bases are TGTGCCATCAGACCGGGACTCCAAGAGACCCAGTACTTC. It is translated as CAIRPGLQETQYF.

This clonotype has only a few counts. CDR3 sequence (DNA): TGTGCCAGCAGCTCGGTCAGGGGATATGGGGACTATGGCTACACCTTC. This sequence encodes CASSSVRGYGDYGYTF. The V gene is TRBV7-2, the J gene TRBJ1-2; a weak D match, TRBD1 (6 bases). The CDR3 spans 16 residues. V lost 4 bases to trimming and J lost 3 bases, with 18 bases between them. From germline, CDR1 is SGHTA and CDR2 FQGNSA.

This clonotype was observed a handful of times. The CDR3 DNA reads TGCAGTGCTAGTCAACAGTTTGATCAGCCCCAGCATTTT. Its protein product is CSASQQFDQPQHF. The chain employs TRBV20-1 and TRBJ1-5; D gene uncertain. Germline V CDR1 and CDR2: DFQATT, SNEGSKA (reference sequence). This CDR3 is 13 amino acids long. Trimming cost V 3 bases and J 5 bases, with 11 bases left between them.

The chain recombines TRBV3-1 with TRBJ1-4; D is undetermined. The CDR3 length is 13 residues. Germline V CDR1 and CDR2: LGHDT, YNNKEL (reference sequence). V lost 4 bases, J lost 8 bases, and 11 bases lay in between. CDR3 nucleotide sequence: TGTGCCAGCAGCCGACGCTCCGGCGAAAAACTGTTTTTT. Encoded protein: CASSRRSGEKLFF.

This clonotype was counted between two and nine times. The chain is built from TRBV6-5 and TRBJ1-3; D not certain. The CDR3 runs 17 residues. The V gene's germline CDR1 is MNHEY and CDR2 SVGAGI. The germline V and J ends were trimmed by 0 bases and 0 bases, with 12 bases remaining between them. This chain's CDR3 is CASSYSTAAYSGNTIYF. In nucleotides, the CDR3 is TGTGCCAGCAGTTACTCCACAGCGGCCTACTCTGGAAACACCATATATTTT.

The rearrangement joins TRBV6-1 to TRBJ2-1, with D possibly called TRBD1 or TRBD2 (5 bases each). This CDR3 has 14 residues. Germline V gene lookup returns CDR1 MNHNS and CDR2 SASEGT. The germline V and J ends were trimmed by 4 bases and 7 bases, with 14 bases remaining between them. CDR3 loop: CASSGTGTVNEQFF. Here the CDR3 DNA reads TGTGCCAGCAGTGGAACCGGGACGGTGAATGAGCAGTTCTTC.

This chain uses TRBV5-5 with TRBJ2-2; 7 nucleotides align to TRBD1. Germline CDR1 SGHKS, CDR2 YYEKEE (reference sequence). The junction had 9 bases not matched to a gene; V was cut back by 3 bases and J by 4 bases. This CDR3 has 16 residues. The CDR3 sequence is CASSSKLTGPTGELFF. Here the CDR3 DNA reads TGTGCCAGCAGCTCGAAATTGACAGGGCCCACCGGGGAGCTGTTTTTT.

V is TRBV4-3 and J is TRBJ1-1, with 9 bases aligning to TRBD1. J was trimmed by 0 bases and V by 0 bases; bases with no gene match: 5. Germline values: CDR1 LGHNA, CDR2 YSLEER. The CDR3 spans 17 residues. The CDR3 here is CASSQDRTGAMNTEAFF. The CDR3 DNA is TGCGCCAGCAGCCAAGATCGGACAGGGGCCATGAACACTGAAGCTTTCTTT.

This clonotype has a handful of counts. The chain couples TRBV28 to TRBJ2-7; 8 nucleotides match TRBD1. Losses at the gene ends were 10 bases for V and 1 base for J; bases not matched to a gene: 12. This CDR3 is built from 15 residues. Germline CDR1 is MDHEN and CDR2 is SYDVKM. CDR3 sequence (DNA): TGTGCCACCACCCGGCCCACAGGGGGGTCCTACGAGCAGTACTTC. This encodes CATTRPTGGSYEQYF.

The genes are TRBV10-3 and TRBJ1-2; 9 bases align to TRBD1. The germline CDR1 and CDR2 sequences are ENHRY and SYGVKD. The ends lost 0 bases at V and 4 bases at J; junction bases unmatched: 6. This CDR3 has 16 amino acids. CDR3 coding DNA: TGTGCCATCAGTGAGTCCGGGACAGGGCCTTCCTATGGCTACACCTTC. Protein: CAISESGTGPSYGYTF.

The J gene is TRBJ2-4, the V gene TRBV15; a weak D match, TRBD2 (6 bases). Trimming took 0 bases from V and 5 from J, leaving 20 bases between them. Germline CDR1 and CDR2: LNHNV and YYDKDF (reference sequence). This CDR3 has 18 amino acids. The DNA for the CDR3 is TGTGCCACCAGCAGAGATCGGTTGCAGCGGGCGGATCAAAACATTCAGTACTTC. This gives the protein CATSRDRLQRADQNIQYF.